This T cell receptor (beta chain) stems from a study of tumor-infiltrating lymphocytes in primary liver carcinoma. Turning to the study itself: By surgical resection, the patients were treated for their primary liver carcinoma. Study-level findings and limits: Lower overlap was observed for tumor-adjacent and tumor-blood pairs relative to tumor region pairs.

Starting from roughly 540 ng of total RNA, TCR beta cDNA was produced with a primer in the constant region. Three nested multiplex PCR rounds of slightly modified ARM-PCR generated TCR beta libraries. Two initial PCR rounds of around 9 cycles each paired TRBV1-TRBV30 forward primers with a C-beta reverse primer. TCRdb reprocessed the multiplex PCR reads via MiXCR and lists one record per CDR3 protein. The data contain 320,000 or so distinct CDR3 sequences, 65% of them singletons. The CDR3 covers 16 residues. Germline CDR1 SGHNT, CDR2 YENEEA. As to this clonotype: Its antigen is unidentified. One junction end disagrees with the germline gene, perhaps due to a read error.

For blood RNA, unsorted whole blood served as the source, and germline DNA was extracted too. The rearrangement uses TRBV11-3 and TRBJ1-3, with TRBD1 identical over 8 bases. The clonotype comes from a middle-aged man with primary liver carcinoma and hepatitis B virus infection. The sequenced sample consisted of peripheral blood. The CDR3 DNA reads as TGTGTCAGCAGCTCGACAACCGAGACAGGGGAAAACACCATATATTTT. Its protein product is CVSSSTTETGENTIYF.